This T cell receptor beta chain appears in the sequencing data of a study of blood T cell repertoires in COVID-19. Study at large: The samples span acute and convalescent COVID-19 from the United States, Italy and Spain.

Per germline, CDR1 SGDLS and CDR2 YYNGEE. V lost 0 bases, J lost 5 bases, and 9 bases stayed unmatched. CDR3 size: 16 residues. Sequencing used immunoSEQ multiplex PCR; TCRdb keeps in-frame clones, though not all of them. The data contain 190,000 or so clones, approximately 86% of them seen just once; the ten biggest clones take up 2.5% to 3.5%. Sequencing used peripheral blood. The V gene is TRBV9, the J gene TRBJ2-5; 8 bases match TRBD1. The receptor was isolated from a young woman with active or convalescent COVID-19. The CDR3 spells CASSVVGQETEETQYF. As DNA, the CDR3 is TGTGCCAGCAGCGTAGTGGGACAGGAGACGGAGGAGACCCAGTACTTC.